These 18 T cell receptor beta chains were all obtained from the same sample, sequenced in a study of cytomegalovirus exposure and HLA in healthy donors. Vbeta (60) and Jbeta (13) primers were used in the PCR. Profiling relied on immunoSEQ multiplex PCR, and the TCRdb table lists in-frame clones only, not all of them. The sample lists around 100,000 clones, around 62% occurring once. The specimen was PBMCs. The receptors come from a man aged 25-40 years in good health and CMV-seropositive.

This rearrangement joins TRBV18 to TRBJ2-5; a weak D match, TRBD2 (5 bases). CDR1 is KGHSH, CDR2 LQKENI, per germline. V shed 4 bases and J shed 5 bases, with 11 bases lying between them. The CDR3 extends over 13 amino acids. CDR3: CASSRGLLETQYF. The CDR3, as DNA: TGTGCCAGCTCACGAGGACTCCTCGAGACCCAGTACTTC.

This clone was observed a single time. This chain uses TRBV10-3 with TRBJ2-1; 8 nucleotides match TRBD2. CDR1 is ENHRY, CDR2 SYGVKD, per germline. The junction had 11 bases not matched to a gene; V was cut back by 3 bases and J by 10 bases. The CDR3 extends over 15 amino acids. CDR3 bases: TGTGCCATCAGTGACGGCGGGGGGACTTTTGAGGAGCAGTTCTTC. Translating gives CAISDGGGTFEEQFF.

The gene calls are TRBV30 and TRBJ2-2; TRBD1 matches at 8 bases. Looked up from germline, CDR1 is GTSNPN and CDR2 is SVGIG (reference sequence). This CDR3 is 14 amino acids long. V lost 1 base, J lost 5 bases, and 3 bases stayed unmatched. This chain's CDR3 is CAWSAGQVTGELFF. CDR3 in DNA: TGTGCCTGGAGTGCGGGACAGGTGACCGGGGAGCTGTTTTTT.

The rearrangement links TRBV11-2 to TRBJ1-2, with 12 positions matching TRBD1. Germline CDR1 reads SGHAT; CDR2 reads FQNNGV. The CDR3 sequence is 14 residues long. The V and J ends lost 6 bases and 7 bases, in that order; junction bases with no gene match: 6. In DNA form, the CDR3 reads TGTGCCAGCAGAGCCGGGACAGGGGGCTTTGGCTACACCTTC. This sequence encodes CASRAGTGGFGYTF.

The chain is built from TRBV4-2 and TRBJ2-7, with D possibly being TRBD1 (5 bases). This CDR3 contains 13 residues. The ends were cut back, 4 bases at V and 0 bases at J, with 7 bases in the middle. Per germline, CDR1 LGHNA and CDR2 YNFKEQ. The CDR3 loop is CASSRDSSYEQYF. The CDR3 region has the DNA TGTGCCAGCAGCCGAGACAGCTCCTACGAGCAGTACTTC.

The CDR3 loop reads CASSPWRLAGATFTDTQYF. The CDR3 nucleotides read TGTGCCAGCAGTCCGTGGAGACTAGCGGGGGCCACGTTCACAGATACGCAGTATTTT. V gene TRBV27 combines with J gene TRBJ2-3; 12 nucleotides agree with TRBD2. This CDR3 is built from 19 residues. Germline V gene lookup returns CDR1 MNHEY and CDR2 SMNVEV (reference sequence). V dropped 5 bases and J dropped 2; count of bases not matched to a gene: 14.

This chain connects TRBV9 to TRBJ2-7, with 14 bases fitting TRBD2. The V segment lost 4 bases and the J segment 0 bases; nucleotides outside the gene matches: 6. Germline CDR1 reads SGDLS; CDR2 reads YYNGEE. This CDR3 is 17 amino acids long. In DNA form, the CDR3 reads TGTGCCAGCAGCACAGGACTAGCGGGGGGAAGCTCCTACGAGCAGTACTTC. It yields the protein CASSTGLAGGSSYEQYF.

The CDR3 DNA follows: TGTGCCAGCAGTGGGGACTCCTATGGCTACACCTTC. Protein: CASSGDSYGYTF. The chain has TRBV6-6 and TRBJ1-2, with TRBD1 as a possible D gene (5 bases). This CDR3 region has 12 residues. The germline V gene has CDR1 MNHNY and CDR2 SVGAGI (reference sequence). The germline V and J ends were trimmed by 5 bases and 4 bases, with 8 bases remaining between them.

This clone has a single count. The CDR3 coding sequence is TGTGCCAGCACCAGTCCGGGACGGGGGAACATTCAGTACTTC. Translating it yields CASTSPGRGNIQYF. V is TRBV9 and J is TRBJ2-4, with a tentative D call TRBD2 (6 bases). V was pared by 6 bases and J by 7 bases, with 17 bases between. Germline lookup yields CDR1 SGDLS and CDR2 YYNGEE. The CDR3 is 14 residues long.

Here the CDR3 DNA reads TGTGCCAGCAGTGTAATTCAAGAGACCCAGTACTTC. It encodes CASSVIQETQYF. The genes are TRBV2 and TRBJ2-5; no reliable D call. The CDR3 is 12 residues long. Deletions cut 4 bases from V and 2 bases from J, with 5 bases between. In germline, CDR1 is SNHLY, CDR2 FYNNEI.

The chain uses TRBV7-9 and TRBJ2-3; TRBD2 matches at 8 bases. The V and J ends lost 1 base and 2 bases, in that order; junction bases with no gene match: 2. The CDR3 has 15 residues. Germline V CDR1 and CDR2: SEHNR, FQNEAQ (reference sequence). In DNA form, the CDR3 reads TGTGCCAGCAGCTTAGTAGCGGGGTCCACAGATACGCAGTATTTT. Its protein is CASSLVAGSTDTQYF.

CDR3 amino acids: CASSVQGTDTQYF. The DNA for the CDR3 is TGCGCCAGCAGCGTGCAGGGGACAGATACGCAGTATTTT. J is TRBJ2-3 and V is TRBV5-1; possibly TRBD1 for D (6 bases). This CDR3 region has 13 residues. Trimming took 4 bases from V and 3 from J, leaving 9 bases between them. The germline CDR1 and CDR2 sequences are SGHRS and YFSETQ.

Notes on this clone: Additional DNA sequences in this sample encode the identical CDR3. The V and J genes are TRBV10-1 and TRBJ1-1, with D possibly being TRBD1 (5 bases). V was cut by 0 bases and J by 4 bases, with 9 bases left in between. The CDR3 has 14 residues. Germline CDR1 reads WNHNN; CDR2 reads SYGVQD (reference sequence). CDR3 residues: CASSESSGGTEAFF. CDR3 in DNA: TGCGCCAGCAGTGAGTCGTCGGGGGGCACTGAAGCTTTCTTT.

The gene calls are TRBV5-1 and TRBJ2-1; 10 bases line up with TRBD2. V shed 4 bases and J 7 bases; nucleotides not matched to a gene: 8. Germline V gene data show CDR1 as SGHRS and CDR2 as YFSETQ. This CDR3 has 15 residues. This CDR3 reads CASSLSGGVENEQFF. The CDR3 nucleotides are TGCGCCAGCAGCCTGAGCGGGGGGGTAGAAAATGAGCAGTTCTTC.

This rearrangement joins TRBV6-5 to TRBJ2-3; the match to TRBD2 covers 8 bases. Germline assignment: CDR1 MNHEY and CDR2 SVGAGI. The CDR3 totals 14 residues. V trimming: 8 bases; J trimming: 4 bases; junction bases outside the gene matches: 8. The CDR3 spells CASVRGGQADTQYF. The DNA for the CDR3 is TGTGCCAGCGTACGGGGGGGGCAGGCAGATACGCAGTATTTT.

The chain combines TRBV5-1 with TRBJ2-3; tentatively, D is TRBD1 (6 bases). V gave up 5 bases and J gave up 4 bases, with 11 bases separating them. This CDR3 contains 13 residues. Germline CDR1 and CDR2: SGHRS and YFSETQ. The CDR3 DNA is TGCGCCAGCAGAGGGGCAGGGGCAGATACGCAGTATTTT. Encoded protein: CASRGAGADTQYF.

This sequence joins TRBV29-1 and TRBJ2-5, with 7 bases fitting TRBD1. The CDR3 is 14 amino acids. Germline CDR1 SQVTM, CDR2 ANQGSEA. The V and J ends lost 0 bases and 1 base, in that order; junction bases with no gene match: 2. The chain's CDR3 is CSVEDGTVQETQYF. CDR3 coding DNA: TGCAGCGTTGAAGATGGGACAGTCCAAGAGACCCAGTACTTC.

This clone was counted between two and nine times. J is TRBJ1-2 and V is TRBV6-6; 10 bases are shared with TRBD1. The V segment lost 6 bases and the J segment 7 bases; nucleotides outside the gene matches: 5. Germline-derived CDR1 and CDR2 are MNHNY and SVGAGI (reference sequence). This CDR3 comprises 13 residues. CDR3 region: CASSVDRGPGYTF. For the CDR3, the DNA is TGTGCCAGCAGCGTTGACAGGGGGCCTGGCTACACCTTC.